This entry lists 2 T cell receptor beta chains sequenced from one sample in a study of T cells in Graves' hyperthyroidism and ophthalmopathy. It was RNA transcripts that yielded the amplified TCR beta CDR3 regions. With the HTBI primer set, the TCR CDR3 went through a first round of RT-PCR. MiXCR was run by TCRdb on the multiplex PCR reads, yielding one entry per CDR3 protein. In the table there are roughly 380,000 distinct CDR3 sequences, around 15% of which are singletons. The sample comprised blood. The receptors here all came from a woman between 18 and 29 years old with Graves' hyperthyroidism.

This clonotype was seen at least ten times. DNA for the CDR3: TGTGCCAGCAGTTCGTCGGGCGGGAGAAAAAATGAGCAGTTCTTC. Its translation is CASSSSGGRKNEQFF. The chain combines TRBV28 with TRBJ2-1; 7 bases are shared with TRBD2. Per germline, CDR1 MDHEN and CDR2 SYDVKM. Trimming removed 4 bases from V and 7 bases from J; junction bases left unmatched: 10. This CDR3 comprises 15 residues. The entire variable domain, with the rest obtained from reference TRBV28 and TRBJ2-1, is as follows: DVKVTQSSRYLVKRTGEKVFLECVQDMDHENMFWYRQDPGLGLRLIYFSYDVKMKEKGDIPEGYSVSREKKERFSLILESASTNQTSMYLCASSSSGGRKNEQFFGPGTRLTVL.

About this clonotype itself: Germline is not matched at one junction end, which may reflect a read error. This chain uses TRBV5-4 with TRBJ2-3; possibly TRBD1 for D (6 bases). Germline lookup yields CDR1 SGHNT and CDR2 YYREEE (reference sequence). The CDR3 has 14 residues. The CDR3 sequence is CAGSSNTQGDTQYF. CDR3 sequence (DNA): TGTGCCGGCAGCTCAAATACACAGGGTGATACGCAGTATTTT. The whole variable domain, filled in from reference TRBV5-4 and TRBJ2-3, reads ETGVTQSPTHLIKTRGQQVTLRCSSQSGHNTVSWYQQALGQGPQFIFQYYREEENGRGNFPPRFSGLQFPNYSSELNVNALELDDSALYLCAGSSNTQGDTQYFGPGTRLTVL.